Below are 23 T cell receptor beta chains sequenced from a single sample in a study of T cell changes during pregnancy in multiple sclerosis. Data came from immunoSEQ multiplex PCR; TCRdb stores just in-frame clones and leaves some out. The table lists 26,000 or so clones, 80% to 90% of them singletons. The sample in question was CD8+ T cells from peripheral blood mononuclear cells, obtained in the second trimester of pregnancy. The receptors were sampled from a female donor with multiple sclerosis, enrolled in a pregnancy study.

The rearrangement uses TRBV7-9 and TRBJ2-7; TRBD2 matches 7 bases. There are 14 residues in the CDR3. The V gene end was trimmed by 1 base and the J gene end by 6 bases; junction bases not matched to a gene: 6. Germline loops: CDR1 SEHNR, CDR2 FQNEAQ (reference sequence). The CDR3: CASSLGGGRAEQYF. Written as DNA, the CDR3 is TGTGCCAGCAGCTTAGGTGGCGGGAGAGCCGAGCAGTACTTC.

Many counts were recorded for this clone. The rearrangement uses TRBV29-1 and TRBJ2-6; TRBD1 is a possible D gene (5 bases). Germline CDR1 reads SQVTM; CDR2 reads ANQGSEA. The CDR3 length is 17 residues. The V end lost 4 bases, the J end lost 4 bases, and 20 bases lay between the germline ends. CDR3: CSVGGLIPGSGANVLTF. As DNA, the CDR3 is TGCAGCGTTGGGGGCTTAATCCCGGGTTCCGGGGCCAACGTCCTGACTTTC.

V is TRBV7-8 and J is TRBJ1-2; 7 bases are a match to TRBD1. Germline assignment: CDR1 SGHVS and CDR2 FQNEAQ. Unmatched junction bases numbered 10, after V lost 5 bases and J lost 4 bases. The CDR3 extends over 15 amino acids. The CDR3 sequence: CASSARGDSAYGYTF. The CDR3, as DNA: TGTGCCAGCAGCGCACGCGGGGACAGTGCCTATGGCTACACCTTC.

The chain carries TRBV28 and TRBJ1-5, with a possible D match to TRBD1 (6 bases). The CDR3 consists of 14 residues. CDR1 and CDR2 (germline): MDHEN, SYDVKM. With 5 bases removed from V and 0 bases from J, the gap between germline ends came to 8 bases. The CDR3 nucleotides are TGTGCCAGCAGTCCACAGGGTAGCAATCAGCCCCAGCATTTT. It is translated as CASSPQGSNQPQHF.

The gene calls are TRBV4-1 and TRBJ2-7; TRBD1 might be the D (6 bases). Germline V lookup: CDR1 MGHRA, CDR2 YSYEKL. The CDR3 has 13 amino acids. V dropped 4 bases and J dropped 6 bases, with 13 bases sitting between them. The CDR3 is CASSLPQGTEQYF. The CDR3 bases are TGCGCCAGCAGCCTTCCCCAGGGGACCGAGCAGTACTTC.

The chain carries TRBV7-9 and TRBJ2-7; D unclear. V was cut by 1 base and J by 2 bases, with 6 bases left in between. This CDR3 is built from 13 residues. Germline V gives CDR1 SEHNR, CDR2 FQNEAQ (reference sequence). This chain's CDR3 is CASSLDPTYEQYF. DNA for the CDR3: TGTGCCAGCAGCTTAGATCCCACCTACGAGCAGTACTTC.

This chain uses TRBV28 with TRBJ2-7, with 7 bases fitting TRBD2. Per the germline V gene, CDR1 is MDHEN and CDR2 is SYDVKM. The V gene end was trimmed by 6 bases and the J gene end by 7 bases; junction bases not matched to a gene: 18. The CDR3 totals 16 residues. The CDR3 is CASRTPRTSLGGEQYF. The CDR3 DNA reads as TGTGCCAGCAGGACCCCGAGGACTAGTCTTGGCGGGGAGCAGTACTTC.

V is TRBV13 and J is TRBJ2-7; a possible D gene is TRBD2 (6 bases). V shed 4 bases and J shed 3 bases, with 16 bases lying between them. CDR3 size: 15 residues. CDR1 and CDR2 (germline): PRHDT, FYEKMQ (reference sequence). The CDR3 DNA reads as TGTGCCAGCAGCTCCGGACGGGAGTTAGTCTACGAGCAGTACTTC. It translates to CASSSGRELVYEQYF.

This chain joins TRBV27 and TRBJ2-7; 9 nucleotides match TRBD2. The V segment lost 2 bases and the J segment 5 bases; nucleotides outside the gene matches: 4. The length of the CDR3 is 14 residues. From germline, CDR1 is MNHEY and CDR2 SMNVEV (reference sequence). CDR3 coding DNA: TGTGCCAGCAGTTTAGGTAGCGGGAGCCACGAGCAGTACTTC. Translating gives CASSLGSGSHEQYF.

The V gene is TRBV4-2, the J gene TRBJ2-1; D is uncertain. The length of the CDR3 is 15 residues. Germline lookup yields CDR1 LGHNA and CDR2 YNFKEQ. Trimming stripped 4 bases from V and 2 bases from J, with 12 bases between. The CDR3 region has the DNA TGTGCCAGCAGCCGGGCTTCGGATCCCTACAATGAGCAGTTCTTC. Amino acids: CASSRASDPYNEQFF.

The V gene is TRBV27, the J gene TRBJ2-7; tentative D call: TRBD2 (6 bases). The CDR3 extends over 13 amino acids. Between the trimmed V and J ends, which lost 2 bases and 4 bases, there was a span of 9 bases. Germline CDR1 MNHEY, CDR2 SMNVEV (reference sequence). The CDR3 region has the DNA TGTGCCAGCAGTTTAGGGAGGTTTTACGAGCAGTACTTC. It is translated as CASSLGRFYEQYF.

This clone was picked up one time. The chain links TRBV5-1 to TRBJ2-2; D gene unclear. V was clipped by 4 bases and J by 2 bases, with 9 bases between them. The germline V gene has CDR1 SGHRS and CDR2 YFSETQ. The CDR3 totals 14 residues. The CDR3 coding sequence is TGCGCCAGCAGCCAACAATACAACACCGGGGAGCTGTTTTTT. Protein product: CASSQQYNTGELFF.

The J gene is TRBJ2-5, the V gene TRBV11-1, with D perhaps TRBD2 (6 bases). The CDR3 spans 12 residues. V gave up 3 bases and J gave up 5 bases, with 7 bases separating them. Germline assignment: CDR1 SGHAT and CDR2 FQDESV (reference sequence). CDR3 in amino acids: CASSFGGETQYF. Written as DNA, the CDR3 is TGTGCCAGCAGCTTCGGGGGTGAGACCCAGTACTTC.

V gene TRBV6-6 combines with J gene TRBJ1-1; tentatively, D is TRBD1 (5 bases). This CDR3 is built from 14 residues. Germline loops: CDR1 MNHNY, CDR2 SVGAGI (reference sequence). With 2 bases removed from V and 4 bases from J, the gap between germline ends came to 11 bases. The CDR3 reads CASSYRTQGTEAFF. CDR3 sequence (DNA): TGTGCCAGCAGTTACAGGACGCAGGGCACTGAAGCTTTCTTT.

The chain recombines TRBV4-2 with TRBJ2-7; 9 bases line up with TRBD1. Germline trimming cut 0 bases from V and 7 bases from J; bases unmatched to any gene: 7. This CDR3 comprises 15 residues. Germline values: CDR1 LGHNA, CDR2 YNFKEQ. CDR3 sequence reads: CASSQDPQGAEEQYF. CDR3 DNA: TGTGCCAGCAGCCAAGATCCACAGGGGGCGGAAGAGCAGTACTTC.

This rearrangement joins TRBV7-8 to TRBJ1-5; D unclear. From germline, CDR1 is SGHVS and CDR2 FQNEAQ. The CDR3 has 16 amino acids. V lost 5 bases and J lost 0, with 14 bases in between. CDR3: CASSPRPEYSNQPQHF. Written as DNA, the CDR3 is TGTGCCAGCAGCCCTAGACCAGAGTATAGCAATCAGCCCCAGCATTTT.

This clone was picked up one time. The J gene is TRBJ2-5, the V gene TRBV6-5; 7 nucleotides match TRBD1. V shed 7 bases, J shed 5 bases, and the junction held 7 bases outside the gene matches. There are 13 residues in the CDR3. Germline CDR1 MNHEY, CDR2 SVGAGI. Written as DNA, the CDR3 is TGTGCCAGCAAAACAGGGGTGGGGGAGACCCAGTACTTC. Amino acid sequence: CASKTGVGETQYF.

This sequence joins TRBV28 and TRBJ2-1, with 8 positions matching TRBD2. V lost 6 bases to trimming and J lost 4 bases; unmatched junction nucleotides: 2. The V gene's germline CDR1 is MDHEN and CDR2 SYDVKM. This CDR3 has 13 residues. CDR3 protein: CASRLAAYNEQFF. The CDR3 bases are TGTGCCAGCAGACTAGCGGCGTACAATGAGCAGTTCTTC.

The V call is TRBV4-3, the J call TRBJ2-7; possibly TRBD1 for D (6 bases). CDR3 length equals 15 residues. V lost 3 bases to trimming and J lost 0 bases, with 12 bases between them. Germline V gene sequence: CDR1 LGHNA, CDR2 YSLEER. The CDR3 is CASSHSGTSSYEQYF. The CDR3 bases are TGCGCCAGCAGCCACTCCGGGACAAGCTCCTACGAGCAGTACTTC.

This chain connects TRBV10-3 to TRBJ1-1, with 7 bases that match TRBD1. Germline lookup yields CDR1 ENHRY and CDR2 SYGVKD. The CDR3 is made up of 15 amino acids. With V trimmed by 0 bases and J by 1 base, 2 bases remained unmatched. CDR3 bases: TGTGCCATCAGTGAGTCGAGACAGGGGAACACTGAAGCTTTCTTT. This gives the protein CAISESRQGNTEAFF.

The genes are TRBV13 and TRBJ2-7, with 8 bases that match TRBD2. V gave up 0 bases and J gave up 3 bases; unmatched junction bases: 1. CDR1 and CDR2 (germline): PRHDT, FYEKMQ (reference sequence). The CDR3 is 14 residues long. CDR3 nucleotides: TGTGCCAGCAGCTTAGGAAGCGGGAGCTACGAGCAGTACTTC. Amino acid sequence: CASSLGSGSYEQYF.

This clone is categorized as hyperexpanded. The chain joins TRBV29-1 to TRBJ1-1; D gene uncertain. Trimming removed 3 bases at V and 7 bases at J, with 9 bases between. This CDR3 is 11 amino acids long. Germline V gene lookup returns CDR1 SQVTM and CDR2 ANQGSEA. The CDR3 sequence: CSVDSQDEAFF. As DNA, the CDR3 is TGCAGCGTTGATTCGCAGGATGAAGCTTTCTTT.

V gene TRBV27 combines with J gene TRBJ1-4, with D maybe TRBD1 (5 bases). The CDR3 totals 13 residues. V lost 8 bases to trimming and J lost 5 bases, with 12 bases between them. CDR1 is MNHEY and CDR2 is SMNVEV in the germline V gene (reference sequence). The CDR3 bases are TGTGCCAGCTCGGACACCACGAATGAAAAACTGTTTTTT. Protein sequence: CASSDTTNEKLFF.